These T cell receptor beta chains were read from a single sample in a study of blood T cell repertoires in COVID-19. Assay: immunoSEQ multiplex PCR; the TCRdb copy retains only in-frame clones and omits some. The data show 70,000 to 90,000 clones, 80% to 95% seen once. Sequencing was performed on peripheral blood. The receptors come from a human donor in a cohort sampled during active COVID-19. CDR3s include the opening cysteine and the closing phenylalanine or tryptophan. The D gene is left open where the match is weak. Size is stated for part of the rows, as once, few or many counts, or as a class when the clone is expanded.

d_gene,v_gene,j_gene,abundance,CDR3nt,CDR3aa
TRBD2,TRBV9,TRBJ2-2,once,TGTGCCAGCAGCGTAGCGGCTAGCGGGGAAACCGGGGAGCTGTTTTTT,CASSVAASGETGELFF
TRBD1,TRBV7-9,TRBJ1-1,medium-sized,TGTGCCAGCAGCCGCGACCGGGACAGGGGCCCGAACACTGAAGCTTTCTTT,CASSRDRDRGPNTEAFF
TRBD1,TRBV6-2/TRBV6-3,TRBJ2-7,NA,TGTGCCAGCAGTTACCCGGGACAGGCCTACGAGCAGTACTTC,CASSYPGQAYEQYF
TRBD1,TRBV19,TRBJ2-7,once,TGTGCCAGTAGGCCGGGACAGGGTACCCCGGGCGAGCAGTACTTC,CASRPGQGTPGEQYF
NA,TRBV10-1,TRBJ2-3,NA,TGCGCCAGTCGACAGACTAGCACAGATACGCAGTATTTT,CASRQTSTDTQYF
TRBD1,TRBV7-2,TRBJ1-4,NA,TGTGCCAGCAGCCGGGACAGTATCGCGGCTAATGAAAAACTGTTTTTT,CASSRDSIAANEKLFF
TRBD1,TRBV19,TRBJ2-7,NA,TGTGCCAGTAGTATTCGGGCCGGGACAGGGCTTATCTACGAGCAGTACTTC,CASSIRAGTGLIYEQYF
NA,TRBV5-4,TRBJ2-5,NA,TGTGCCAGCAGCTTGGGCGGGCCACTCCAAGAGACCCAGTACTTC,CASSLGGPLQETQYF
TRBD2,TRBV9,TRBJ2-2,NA,TGTGCCAGCAGCTCTTTAGCGGGGGCGAACACCGGGGAGCTGTTTTTT,CASSSLAGANTGELFF
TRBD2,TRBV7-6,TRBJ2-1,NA,TGTGCCAGCAGCTTAGCCGCGGGGGGGCGGTATAATGAGCAGTTCTTC,CASSLAAGGRYNEQFF
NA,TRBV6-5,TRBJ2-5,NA,TGTGCCAGCAGCTCGCGGTTGGCCCAGTACTTC,CASSSRLAQYF
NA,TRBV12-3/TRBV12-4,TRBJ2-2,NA,TGTGCCAGCAGTTTACGGGGGTCCGGGGAGCTGTTTTTT,CASSLRGSGELFF
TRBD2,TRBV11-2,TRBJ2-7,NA,TGTGCCAGCAGCTTAGGGACTAGCGAGTACTACGAGCAGTACTTC,CASSLGTSEYYEQYF
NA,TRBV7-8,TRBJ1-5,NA,TGTGCCAGCAGCTTAGCCCTACGGACAGCTAGCAATCAGCCCCAGCATTTT,CASSLALRTASNQPQHF
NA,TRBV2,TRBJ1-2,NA,TGTGCCAGCAGTCAGGAGGGAGGCGCTCTTACGGGCTACACCTTC,CASSQEGGALTGYTF
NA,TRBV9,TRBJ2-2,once,TGTGCCAGCAGCCCGCGGGGAGCTGCGAACACCGGGGAGCTGTTTTTT,CASSPRGAANTGELFF
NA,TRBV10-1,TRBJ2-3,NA,TGCGCCAGCAGTGAGGTGGGGAGAGATACGCAGTATTTT,CASSEVGRDTQYF
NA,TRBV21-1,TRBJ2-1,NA,TGTGCCAGCATAAACAGGAAGGGATACAATGAGCAGTTCTTC,CASINRKGYNEQFF
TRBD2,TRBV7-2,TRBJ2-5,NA,TGTGCCAGCAGCTTTATCACTAGCGGGGGGTGGGAGACCCAGTACTTC,CASSFITSGGWETQYF
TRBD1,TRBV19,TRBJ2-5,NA,TGTGCCAGTAGTATCGGCGACAGGGTTTCTGGAGAGACCCAGTACTTC,CASSIGDRVSGETQYF
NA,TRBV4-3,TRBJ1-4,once,TGCGCCAGCAGCCAAGTGTTCGGGGGTTCCACTAATGAAAAACTGTTTTTT,CASSQVFGGSTNEKLFF
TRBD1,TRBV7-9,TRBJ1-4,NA,TGTGCCAGCAGCTCGACAGGGGTGGAAAAACTGTTTTTT,CASSSTGVEKLFF
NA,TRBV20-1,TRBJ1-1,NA,TGCAGTGCCATACAGAACACTGAAGCTTTCTTT,CSAIQNTEAFF
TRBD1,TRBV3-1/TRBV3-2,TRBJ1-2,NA,TGTGCCAGCAGCCAGGGGACAGGGGTAAATGGCTACACCTTC,CASSQGTGVNGYTF
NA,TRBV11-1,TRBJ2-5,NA,TGTGCCAGCAGCCGTCGAAGAGGCCCCCAAGAGACCCAGTACTTC,CASSRRRGPQETQYF
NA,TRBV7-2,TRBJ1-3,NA,TGTGCCAGCAGCCTAGGTTGGGCTTTGGGAAACACCATATATTTT,CASSLGWALGNTIYF
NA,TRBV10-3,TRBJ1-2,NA,TGTGCCATCAGAAGAGAGGCCTCCTCTACCTATGGCTACACCTTC,CAIRREASSTYGYTF
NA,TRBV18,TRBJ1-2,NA,TGTGCCAGCTCACCTGGCAGGGTGGGAGGCTACACCTTC,CASSPGRVGGYTF
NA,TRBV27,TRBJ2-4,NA,TGTGCCAGCAGTTTATCCGGCAAAAACATTCAGTACTTC,CASSLSGKNIQYF
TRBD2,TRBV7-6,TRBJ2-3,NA,TGTGCCAGCAGCCCCCTAGCGGGGGACCCAGATACGCAGTATTTT,CASSPLAGDPDTQYF
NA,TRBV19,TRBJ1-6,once,TGTGCCAGTAGTATAACAGCTTCCTTCTATAATTCACCCCTCCACTTT,CASSITASFYNSPLHF
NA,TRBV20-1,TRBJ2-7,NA,TGCAGTGCCCCCCGGTCTGGCGAGCAGTACTTC,CSAPRSGEQYF
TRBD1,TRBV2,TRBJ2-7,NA,TGTGCCAGCAGTGAGCGGACAGGGTACCACGAGCAGTACTTC,CASSERTGYHEQYF
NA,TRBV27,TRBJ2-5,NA,TGTGCCAGCAGGGGCGAGACCCAGTACTTC,CASRGETQYF
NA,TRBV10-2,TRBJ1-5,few,TGCGCCAGCAGTGACGCCGGGACAAGCAATCAGCCCCAGCATTTT,CASSDAGTSNQPQHF
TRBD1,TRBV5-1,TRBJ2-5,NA,TGCGCCAGCAGCTTGGGGGACAGGGCGGAAGAGACCCAGTACTTC,CASSLGDRAEETQYF
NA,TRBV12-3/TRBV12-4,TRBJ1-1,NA,TGTGCCAGCAGAATAGGGGCAGGGACTGAAGCTTTCTTT,CASRIGAGTEAFF
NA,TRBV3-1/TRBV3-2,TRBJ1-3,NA,TGTGCCAGCAGCCCTGCTTGGCGGAGCTCTGGAAACACCATATATTTT,CASSPAWRSSGNTIYF
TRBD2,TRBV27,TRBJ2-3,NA,TGTGCCAGCAGCTACGCCCGGGGGGGGGCTAGCACAGATACGCAGTATTTT,CASSYARGGASTDTQYF